This TCR beta chain was recovered during a study of a mutant IDH1 vaccine in newly diagnosed glioma. On the study more broadly: With temozolomide cycles, or 4-6 weeks after radiotherapy alone, vaccination was started. Visit V12 was scheduled at week 35 and visit V13 at week 47.

This clone was picked up a small number of times. The antigen remains undetermined. Time point here: week 47, end of study. Vaccination comprised doses that each held 300 ug of mutant IDH1 20-mer peptide, plus topical imiquimod. Here immunoSEQ multiplex PCR was the method, and the copy in TCRdb shows in-frame clones only, minus some. The profile covers around 60,000 clones, with 75% to 90% appearing a single time and roughly 4% taken by the ten largest. The receptor was isolated from a man in his thirties or forties with glioma. The sample here was PBMCs, taken from a glioma patient whose treatment included an IDH1 peptide vaccine.

CDR3 sequence: CASSYKGQGRYGYTF. Here the CDR3 DNA reads TGTGCCAGCAGTTACAAAGGACAGGGCAGATATGGCTACACCTTC. The chain combines TRBV27 with TRBJ1-2; 8 bases match TRBD1. The ends lost 4 bases at V and 5 bases at J; junction bases unmatched: 9. Germline V gene sequence: CDR1 MNHEY, CDR2 SMNVEV (reference sequence). CDR3 size: 15 residues.